The text below deals with one TCR beta chain. The antigen remains undetermined. The data were taken from a study of shared clonotypes between healthy human individuals. Study summary: A donor's plate count was three for CD4 naive and three for CD4 memory; CD8 naive had two and CD8 memory one.

Profiled with immunoSEQ multiplex PCR; TCRdb holds only in-frame clones, not every one. The top ten clones hold around 1.7% of a sample with about 2.1 million clones, 93% of them seen once. Study findings and constraints: It was the non-shared clonotypes that had lower generation probabilities than clonotypes shared by all four donors. Memory subsets had estimated richness that was generally smaller than that of naive subsets.

In the naive CD8 group, cells lacked CD45RO and were positively selected for CCR7, so terminally differentiated effector memory CD45RA+ cells were left out. The CDR3 sequence is 13 residues long. From germline, CDR1 is SGHDT and CDR2 YYEEEE. Trimming took 3 bases from V and 15 from J, leaving 19 bases between them. The chain recombines TRBV5-6 with TRBJ2-1; D ambiguous. This receptor was identified in a man aged 18 to 29 in good health. Some clones in this sample may be carry-over from other donors' samples. What was sequenced was naive CD8+ T cells from PBMCs. For the CDR3, the DNA is TGTGCCAGCAGCTCGGTTAGGAATCCCAGGTGGTTCTTC. It codes for CASSSVRNPRWFF.